The table lists the clone carrying this T cell receptor beta chain with many counts. Relative to the germline gene, one junction end is altered; a read error may explain this. These data are taken from a study of regulatory T cells in long-lasting Graves disease. Described time point: newly diagnosed GD, antithyroid drugs for less than 3 months. Generation of the TCR library employed RNA extracted from PBMCs. Sequencing libraries for TCR beta were prepared with iRepertoire HTBI primers and Arm-PCR of CDR3 regions. TCRdb analysed the multiplex PCR reads with MiXCR anew, one entry per CDR3 protein. The table records 350,000 to 450,000 distinct CDR3 sequences, 16% of them present only once. In germline, CDR1 is SGHRS, CDR2 YFSETQ. The CDR3 contains 15 residues. This sample was also put to use in a study of T cells in Graves' hyperthyroidism and ophthalmopathy.

The sequence derives from a man between 40 and 49 years old with Graves disease. This chain connects TRBV5-1 to TRBJ2-3; D may be TRBD1 or TRBD2 (5 bases each). Sequenced here: peripheral blood mononuclear cells (PBMCs), sampled at new diagnosis, from a patient treated with antithyroid drugs. CDR3 in DNA: TGTGCCAGCAGCCGCCGGGACGGAAACACAGATACGCAGTATTTT. Amino acids: CASSRRDGNTDTQYF.